This T cell receptor beta chain was sequenced for a study of T cells in Graves' hyperthyroidism and ophthalmopathy. TCR beta CDR3 regions were amplified from RNA transcripts. First-round RT-PCR of the TCR CDR3 relied on the HTBI primer set. TCRdb independently ran MiXCR on the multiplex PCR reads; one entry per CDR3 protein. Found here are about 200,000 distinct CDR3 sequences, 15% to 20% of them singletons; the top ten hold around 50%. At least ten counts were recorded for this clonotype. The CDR3 is made up of 15 amino acids. Looked up from germline, CDR1 is SGHRS and CDR2 is YFSETQ. The junction had 12 bases not matched to a gene; V was cut back by 4 bases and J by 8 bases.

The origin of this receptor is a man aged 45 to 65 with Graves' hyperthyroidism. Material for sequencing was blood. The V and J genes are TRBV5-1 and TRBJ1-1; the match to TRBD1 covers 9 bases. CDR3 nucleotides: TGCGCCAGCAGCGTCGAGACAGGGGGAAAGTCGGAAGCTTTCTTT. Amino acid sequence: CASSVETGGKSEAFF.